The 13 T cell receptor beta chains below were found in one sample sequenced in a study of cytomegalovirus exposure and HLA in healthy donors. The PCR contained 60 Vbeta and 13 Jbeta primers. The repertoire was sequenced with immunoSEQ multiplex PCR; TCRdb's copy has only in-frame clones and lacks some. The table has 100,000 to 150,000 clones, around 71% seen once. Sequencing was carried out using PBMCs. Every receptor here comes from a woman between 55 and 75 years old in good health and CMV-seropositive.

The genes are TRBV9 and TRBJ2-2; D may be TRBD1 (5 bases). Germline V gene lookup returns CDR1 SGDLS and CDR2 YYNGEE. Trimming removed 1 base at V and 7 bases at J, with 8 bases between. The CDR3 consists of 13 residues. DNA of the CDR3: TGTGCCAGCAGCGTACAGGGTGGCGGGGAGCTGTTTTTT. Protein: CASSVQGGGELFF.

The rearrangement uses TRBV28 and TRBJ2-4, with D perhaps matching TRBD2 (6 bases). Trimming removed 5 bases from V and 5 bases from J, with 10 bases in between. Per the germline V gene, CDR1 is MDHEN and CDR2 is SYDVKM. This CDR3 region has 13 residues. The CDR3 is CASSDLAQNIQYF. The DNA for the CDR3 is TGTGCCAGCAGTGATCTAGCGCAAAACATTCAGTACTTC.

The V gene is TRBV5-1, the J gene TRBJ1-5, with D perhaps matching TRBD1 (5 bases). Germline V gives CDR1 SGHRS, CDR2 YFSETQ. V was clipped by 1 base and J by 5 bases, with 13 bases between them. CDR3 length: 15 residues. The CDR3 reads CASSLRGEGHQPQHF. In DNA, the CDR3 is TGCGCCAGCAGCTTGCGGGGGGAAGGCCATCAGCCCCAGCATTTT.

This rearrangement joins TRBV19 to TRBJ1-3, with D tentatively TRBD1 (5 bases). CDR1 and CDR2 from the germline V gene are LNHDA and SQIVND (reference sequence). V was shortened by 3 bases and J by 3 bases, with 9 bases between the two germline ends. The CDR3 spans 14 residues. Written as DNA, the CDR3 is TGTGCCAGTAGTATTAGGGGCGATGGAAACACCATATATTTT. Its protein product is CASSIRGDGNTIYF. The whole variable domain, filled in from reference TRBV19 and TRBJ1-3, reads DGGITQSPKYLFRKEGQNVTLSCEQNLNHDAMYWYRQDPGQGLRLIYYSQIVNDFQKGDIAEGYSVSREKKESFPLTVTSAQKNPTAFYLCASSIRGDGNTIYFGEGSWLTVV.

V usage is TRBV9 and J usage is TRBJ1-6; TRBD1 matches 8 bases. The germline V gene encodes CDR1 SGDLS and CDR2 YYNGEE. V lost 3 bases and J lost 6; bases outside the gene matches: 8. This CDR3 has 16 residues. The CDR3 DNA sequence: TGTGCCAGCAGCGGATACCGGGACAGGCTTAATTCACCCCTCCACTTT. Encoded protein: CASSGYRDRLNSPLHF.

The chain recombines TRBV27 with TRBJ1-5; D remains unclear. Germline CDR1 reads MNHEY; CDR2 reads SMNVEV (reference sequence). Trimming took 8 bases from V and 3 from J, leaving 8 bases between them. This CDR3 is 12 amino acids long. The CDR3 sequence: CASRSYNQPQHF. CDR3 sequence (DNA): TGTGCCAGCCGTTCTTACAATCAGCCCCAGCATTTT.

The V call is TRBV18, the J call TRBJ1-1; TRBD1 might be the D (6 bases). The V and J ends lost 3 bases and 0 bases respectively, with 8 bases between them. Germline-derived CDR1 and CDR2 are KGHSH and LQKENI. The CDR3 contains 14 residues. The chain's CDR3 is CASSPQGMNTEAFF. The CDR3 DNA sequence: TGTGCCAGCTCACCGCAGGGGATGAACACTGAAGCTTTCTTT.

This clone came up a few times. The rearrangement joins TRBV19 to TRBJ1-1; D unclear. The length of the CDR3 is 13 residues. Germline lookup yields CDR1 LNHDA and CDR2 SQIVND (reference sequence). Deletions cut 2 bases from V and 2 bases from J, with 6 bases between. The CDR3 DNA follows: TGTGCCAGTAGTATAATTCCTAACACTGAAGCTTTCTTT. Residues: CASSIIPNTEAFF.

The J gene is TRBJ1-2, the V gene TRBV2; D remains unclear. The CDR3 has 14 amino acids. Trimming pared 1 base from V and 2 bases from J, leaving 8 bases between. Per germline, CDR1 SNHLY and CDR2 FYNNEI. The CDR3 region has the DNA TGTGCCAGCAGTGAAGGGCGGGGAAACTATGGCTACACCTTC. This gives the protein CASSEGRGNYGYTF.

This chain uses TRBV7-8 with TRBJ1-5; D possibly corresponds to TRBD1 (5 bases). V was cut by 4 bases and J by 6 bases, with 16 bases left in between. Germline CDR1 and CDR2: SGHVS and FQNEAQ. This CDR3 comprises 15 residues. The CDR3 reads CASSSGGGWTQPQHF. DNA for the CDR3: TGTGCCAGCAGCTCCGGGGGGGGTTGGACTCAGCCCCAGCATTTT. The whole variable domain, filled in from reference TRBV7-8 and TRBJ1-5, reads GAGVSQSPRYKVAKRGQDVALRCDPISGHVSLFWYQQALGQGPEFLTYFQNEAQLDKSGLPSDRFFAERPEGSVSTLKIQRTQQEDSAVYLCASSSGGGWTQPQHFGDGTRLSIL.

This clone appeared a few times. The chain is built from TRBV5-4 and TRBJ1-1; tentatively, D is TRBD1 (6 bases). Per germline, CDR1 SGHNT and CDR2 YYREEE (reference sequence). The CDR3 sequence is 11 residues long. Trimming removed 9 bases from V and 3 bases from J, with 9 bases in between. The CDR3 loop is CAMQGYTEAFF. The CDR3 DNA follows: TGTGCCATGCAGGGGTACACTGAAGCTTTCTTT. The complete variable domain, with remaining parts taken from reference TRBV5-4 and TRBJ1-1, reads ETGVTQSPTHLIKTRGQQVTLRCSSQSGHNTVSWYQQALGQGPQFIFQYYREEENGRGNFPPRFSGLQFPNYSSELNVNALELDDSALYLCAMQGYTEAFFGQGTRLTVV.

This sequence joins TRBV2 and TRBJ2-5; 9 bases are a match to TRBD2. With 8 bases clipped from V and 4 bases from J, the junction kept 11 bases outside the gene matches. The CDR3 runs to 15 residues. Germline-derived CDR1 and CDR2 are SNHLY and FYNNEI. The CDR3 spells CASRRSGGRGETQYF. The DNA for the CDR3 is TGTGCCAGCCGGCGGAGCGGGGGGAGAGGAGAGACCCAGTACTTC.

About this clone itself: At one end the junction does not follow the germline gene, possibly because of a read error. V is TRBV7-7 and J is TRBJ2-7, with a tentative D call TRBD2 (5 bases). Germline V lookup: CDR1 SSHAT, CDR2 FNYEAQ (reference sequence). The CDR3 spans 11 residues. The CDR3 loop reads CASSSGGEQYF. The DNA for the CDR3 is TGTGCTAGCAGCTCCGGAGGCGAGCAGTACTTC.